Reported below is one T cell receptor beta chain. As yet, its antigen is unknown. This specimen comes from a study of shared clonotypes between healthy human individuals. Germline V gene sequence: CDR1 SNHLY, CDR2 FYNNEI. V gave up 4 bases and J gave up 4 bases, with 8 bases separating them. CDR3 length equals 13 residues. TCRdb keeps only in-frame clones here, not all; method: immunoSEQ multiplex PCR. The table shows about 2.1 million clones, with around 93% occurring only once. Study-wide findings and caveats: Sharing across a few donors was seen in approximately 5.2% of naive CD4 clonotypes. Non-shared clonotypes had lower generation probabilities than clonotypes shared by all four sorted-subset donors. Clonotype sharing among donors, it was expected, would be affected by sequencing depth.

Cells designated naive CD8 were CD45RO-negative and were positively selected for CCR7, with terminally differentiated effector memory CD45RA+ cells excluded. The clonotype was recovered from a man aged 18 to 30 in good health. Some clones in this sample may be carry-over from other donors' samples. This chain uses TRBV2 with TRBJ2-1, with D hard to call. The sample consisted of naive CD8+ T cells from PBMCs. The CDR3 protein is CASSVGGYNEQFF. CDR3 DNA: TGTGCCAGCAGTGTTGGTGGATACAATGAGCAGTTCTTC. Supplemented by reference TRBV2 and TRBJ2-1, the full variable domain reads EPEVTQTPSHQVTQMGQEVILRCVPISNHLYFYWYRQILGQKVEFLVSFYNNEISEKSEIFDDQFSVERPDGSNFTLKIRSTKLEDSAMYFCASSVGGYNEQFFGPGTRLTVL.